Detailed here is one T cell receptor beta chain. The germline V gene encodes CDR1 SEHNR and CDR2 FQNEAQ (reference sequence). The CDR3 runs to 15 residues. Deletions cut 5 bases from V and 0 bases from J, with 11 bases between. The data were taken from a study of CD8 T cells in Susac syndrome. Patients with Susac syndrome met the recently defined diagnostic criteria for definite or probable disease. RNA, at roughly 0.5 to 1 ug, was reverse transcribed with random hexamers. TCRdb redid the calling of the immunoSEQ multiplex PCR reads with MiXCR, one entry per CDR3 protein. Among approximately 190,000 distinct CDR3 sequences listed, roughly 90% were seen once.

The V gene is TRBV7-9, the J gene TRBJ2-1; a weak D match, TRBD2 (6 bases). The specimen was CD4+ T cells from PBMCs. The origin of this receptor is a human donor with Susac syndrome. The CDR3 loop reads CASSILSGSYNEQFF. The DNA for the CDR3 is TGTGCCAGCAGCATTCTTAGCGGCTCCTACAATGAGCAGTTCTTC.